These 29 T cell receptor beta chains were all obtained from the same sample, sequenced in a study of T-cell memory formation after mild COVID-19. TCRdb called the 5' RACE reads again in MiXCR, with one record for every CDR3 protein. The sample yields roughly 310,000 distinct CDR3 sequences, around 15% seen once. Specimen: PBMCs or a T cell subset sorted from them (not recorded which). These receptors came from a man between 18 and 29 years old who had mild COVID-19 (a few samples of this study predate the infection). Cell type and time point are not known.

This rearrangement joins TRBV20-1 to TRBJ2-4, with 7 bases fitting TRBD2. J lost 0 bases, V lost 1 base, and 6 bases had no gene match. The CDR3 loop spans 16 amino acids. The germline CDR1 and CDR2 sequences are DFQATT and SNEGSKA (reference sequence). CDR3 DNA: TGCAGTGCTAGAGGGACGGGGGGACTAGCCAAAAACATTCAGTACTTC. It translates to CSARGTGGLAKNIQYF.

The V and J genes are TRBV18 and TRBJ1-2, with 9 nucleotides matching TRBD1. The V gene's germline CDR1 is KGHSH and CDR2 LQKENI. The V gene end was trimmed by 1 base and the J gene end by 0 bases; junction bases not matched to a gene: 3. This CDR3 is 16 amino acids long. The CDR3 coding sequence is TGTGCCAGCTCACCACGGACAGGGGCAACTAACTATGGCTACACCTTC. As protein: CASSPRTGATNYGYTF.

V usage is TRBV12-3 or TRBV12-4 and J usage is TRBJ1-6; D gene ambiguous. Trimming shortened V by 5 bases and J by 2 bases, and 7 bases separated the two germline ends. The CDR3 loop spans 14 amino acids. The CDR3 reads CASSTDTYNSPLHF. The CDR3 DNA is TGTGCCAGCAGTACAGATACCTATAATTCACCCCTCCACTTT.

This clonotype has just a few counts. The CDR3 DNA reads TGTGCCAGCAGTTACCTCGGGTCGGAGGGGGACACCGGGGAGCTGTTTTTT. This gives the protein CASSYLGSEGDTGELFF. The chain carries TRBV6-5 and TRBJ2-2, with D possibly called TRBD1 or TRBD2 (6 bases each). Trimming pared 2 bases from V and 3 bases from J, leaving 16 bases between. Germline V gene lookup returns CDR1 MNHEY and CDR2 SVGAGI. The length of the CDR3 is 17 residues.

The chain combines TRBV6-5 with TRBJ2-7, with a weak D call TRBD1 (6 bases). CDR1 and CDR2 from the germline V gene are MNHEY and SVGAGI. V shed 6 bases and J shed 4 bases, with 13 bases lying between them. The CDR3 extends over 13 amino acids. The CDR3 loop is CASRQTGQYEQYV. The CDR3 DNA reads TGTGCCAGCAGACAGACAGGACAATACGAGCAGTACGTC.

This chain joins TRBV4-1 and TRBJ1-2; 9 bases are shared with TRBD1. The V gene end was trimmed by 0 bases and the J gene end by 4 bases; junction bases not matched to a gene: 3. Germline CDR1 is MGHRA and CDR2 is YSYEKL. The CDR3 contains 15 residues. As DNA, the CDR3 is TGCGCCAGCAGCCAAGAAACAGGGGGCCCCTATGGCTACACCTTC. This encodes CASSQETGGPYGYTF.

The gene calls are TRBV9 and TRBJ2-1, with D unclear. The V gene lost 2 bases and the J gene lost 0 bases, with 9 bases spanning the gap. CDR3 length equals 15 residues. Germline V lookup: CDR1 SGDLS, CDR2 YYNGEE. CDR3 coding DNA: TGTGCCAGCAGCGTTGGGGTGAGCTCCTACAATGAGCAGTTCTTC. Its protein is CASSVGVSSYNEQFF.

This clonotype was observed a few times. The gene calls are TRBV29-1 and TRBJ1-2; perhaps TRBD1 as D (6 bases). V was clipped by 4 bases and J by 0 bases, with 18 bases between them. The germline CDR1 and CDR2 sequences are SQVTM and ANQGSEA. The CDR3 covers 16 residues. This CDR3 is CSVGESWDIANYGYTF. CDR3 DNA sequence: TGCAGCGTTGGAGAATCCTGGGACATAGCTAACTATGGCTACACCTTC.

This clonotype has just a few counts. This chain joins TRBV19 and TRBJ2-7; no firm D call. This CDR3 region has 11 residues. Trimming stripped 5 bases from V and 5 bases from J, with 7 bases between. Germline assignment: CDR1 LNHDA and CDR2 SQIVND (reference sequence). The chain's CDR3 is CASSASHEQYF. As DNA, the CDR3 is TGTGCCAGTAGTGCGAGCCACGAGCAGTACTTC.

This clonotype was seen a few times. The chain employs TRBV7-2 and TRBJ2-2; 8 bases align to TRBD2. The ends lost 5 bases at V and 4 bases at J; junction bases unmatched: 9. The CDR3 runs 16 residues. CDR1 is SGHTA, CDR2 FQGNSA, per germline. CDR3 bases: TGTGCCAGCAGCCGAGGACTAGCACCTGGCACCGGGGAGCTGTTTTTT. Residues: CASSRGLAPGTGELFF.

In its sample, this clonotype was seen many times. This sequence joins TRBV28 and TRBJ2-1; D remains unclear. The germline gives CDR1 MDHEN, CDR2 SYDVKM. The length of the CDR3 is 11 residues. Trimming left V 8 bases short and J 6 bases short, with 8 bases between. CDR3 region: CASGRINEQFF. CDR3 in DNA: TGTGCCAGCGGACGGATCAATGAGCAGTTCTTC. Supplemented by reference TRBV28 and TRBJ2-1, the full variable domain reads DVKVTQSSRYLVKRTGEKVFLECVQDMDHENMFWYRQDPGLGLRLIYFSYDVKMKEKGDIPEGYSVSREKKERFSLILESASTNQTSMYLCASGRINEQFFGPGTRLTVL.

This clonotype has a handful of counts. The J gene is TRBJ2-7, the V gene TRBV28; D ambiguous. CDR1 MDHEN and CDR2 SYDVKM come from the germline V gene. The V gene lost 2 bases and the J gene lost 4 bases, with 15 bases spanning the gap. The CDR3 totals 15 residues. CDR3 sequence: CASSLPTHRLYEQYV. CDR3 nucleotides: TGTGCCAGCAGTTTACCGACCCATCGGCTTTACGAGCAGTACGTC.

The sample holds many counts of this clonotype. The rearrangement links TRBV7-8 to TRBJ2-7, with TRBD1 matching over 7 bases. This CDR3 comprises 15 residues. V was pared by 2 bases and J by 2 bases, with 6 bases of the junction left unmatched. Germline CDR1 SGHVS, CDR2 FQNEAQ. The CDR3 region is CASSLSGTAAYEQYF. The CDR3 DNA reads TGTGCCAGCAGCTTATCCGGGACAGCCGCCTACGAGCAGTACTTC.

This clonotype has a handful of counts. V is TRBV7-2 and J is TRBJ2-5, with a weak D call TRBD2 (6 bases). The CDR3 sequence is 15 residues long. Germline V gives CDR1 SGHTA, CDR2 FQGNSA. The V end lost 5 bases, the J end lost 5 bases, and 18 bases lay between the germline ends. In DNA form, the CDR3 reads TGTGCCAGCAGCGAGATGCGGGGTGGGTTCGAGACCCAGTACTTC. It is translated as CASSEMRGGFETQYF.

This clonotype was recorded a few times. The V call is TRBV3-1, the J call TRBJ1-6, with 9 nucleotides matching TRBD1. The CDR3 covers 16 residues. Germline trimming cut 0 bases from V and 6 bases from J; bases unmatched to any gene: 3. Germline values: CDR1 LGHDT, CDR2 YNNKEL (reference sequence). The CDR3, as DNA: TGTGCCAGCAGCCAAGAAGGGACAGGGACTAATTCACCCCTCCACTTT. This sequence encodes CASSQEGTGTNSPLHF.

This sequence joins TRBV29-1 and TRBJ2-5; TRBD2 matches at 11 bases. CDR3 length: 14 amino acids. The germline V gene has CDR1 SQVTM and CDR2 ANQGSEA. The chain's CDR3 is CTVSTSGVQETQYF. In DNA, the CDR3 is TGCACCGTCTCGACTAGCGGGGTACAAGAGACCCAGTACTTC. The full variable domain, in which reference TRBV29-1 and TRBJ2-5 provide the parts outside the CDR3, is SAVISQKPSRDICQRGTSLTIQCQVDSQVTMMFWYRQQPGQSLTLIATANQGSEATYESGFVIDKFPISRPNLTFSTLTVSNMSPEDSSIYLCTVSTSGVQETQYFGPGTRLLVL.

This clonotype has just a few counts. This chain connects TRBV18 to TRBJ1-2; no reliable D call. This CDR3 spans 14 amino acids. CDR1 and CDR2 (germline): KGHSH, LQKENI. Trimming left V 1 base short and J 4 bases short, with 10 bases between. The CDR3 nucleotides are TGTGCCAGCTCACCACGGCCCGATGGCTATGGCTACACCTTC. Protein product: CASSPRPDGYGYTF.

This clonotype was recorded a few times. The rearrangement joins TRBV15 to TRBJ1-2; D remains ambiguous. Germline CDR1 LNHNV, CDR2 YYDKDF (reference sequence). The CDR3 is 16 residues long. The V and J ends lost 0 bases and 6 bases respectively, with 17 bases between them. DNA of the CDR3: TGTGCCACCAGCAGAGATCCCCGGAGCGACGTGCATGGCTACACCTTC. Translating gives CATSRDPRSDVHGYTF.

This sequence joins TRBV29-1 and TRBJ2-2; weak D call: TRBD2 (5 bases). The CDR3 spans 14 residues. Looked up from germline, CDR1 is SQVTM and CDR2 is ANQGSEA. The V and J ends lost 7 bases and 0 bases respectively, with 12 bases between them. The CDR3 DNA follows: TGCAGCGCCCGAGGGTCCTCGAACACCGGGGAGCTGTTTTTT. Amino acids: CSARGSSNTGELFF.

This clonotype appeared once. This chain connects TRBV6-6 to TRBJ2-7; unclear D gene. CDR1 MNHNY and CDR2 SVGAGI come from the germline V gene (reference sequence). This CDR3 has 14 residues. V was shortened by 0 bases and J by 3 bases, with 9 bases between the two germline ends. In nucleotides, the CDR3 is TGTGCCAGCAGTTACTCGTCCGGAAACTACGAGCAGTACGTC. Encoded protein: CASSYSSGNYEQYV.

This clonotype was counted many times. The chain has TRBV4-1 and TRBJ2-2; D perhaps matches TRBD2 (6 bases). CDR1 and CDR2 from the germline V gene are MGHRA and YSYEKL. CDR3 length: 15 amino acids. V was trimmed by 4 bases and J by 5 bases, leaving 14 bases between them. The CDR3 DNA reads TGCGCCAGCAGCCCTCAGCGGGCCACTACCGGGGAGCTGTTTTTT. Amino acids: CASSPQRATTGELFF.

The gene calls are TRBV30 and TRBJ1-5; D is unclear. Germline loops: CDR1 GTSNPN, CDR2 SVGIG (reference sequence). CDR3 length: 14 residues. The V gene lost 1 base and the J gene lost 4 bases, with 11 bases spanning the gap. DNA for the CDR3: TGTGCCTGGAGTGGCGGGAGCCCTAATCAGCCCCAGCATTTT. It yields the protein CAWSGGSPNQPQHF.

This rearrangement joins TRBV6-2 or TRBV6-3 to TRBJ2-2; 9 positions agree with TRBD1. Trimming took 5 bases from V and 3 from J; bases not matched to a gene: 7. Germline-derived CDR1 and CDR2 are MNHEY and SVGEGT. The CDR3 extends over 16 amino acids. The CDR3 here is CASSTGQGIDTGELFF. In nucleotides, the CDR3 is TGTGCCAGCAGTACCGGACAGGGGATCGACACCGGGGAGCTGTTTTTT.

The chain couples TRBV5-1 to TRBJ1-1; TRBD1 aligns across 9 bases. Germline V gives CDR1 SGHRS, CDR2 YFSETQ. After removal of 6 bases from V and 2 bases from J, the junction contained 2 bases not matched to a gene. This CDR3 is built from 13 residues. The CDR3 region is CASKQGANTEAFF. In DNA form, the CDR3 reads TGCGCCAGCAAACAGGGGGCCAACACTGAAGCTTTCTTT.

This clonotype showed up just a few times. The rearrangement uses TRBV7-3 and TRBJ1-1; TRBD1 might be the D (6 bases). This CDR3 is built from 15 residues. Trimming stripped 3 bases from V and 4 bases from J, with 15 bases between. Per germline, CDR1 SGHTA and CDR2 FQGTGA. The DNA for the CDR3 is TGTGCCAGCAGCTTTACAGGGCCGGGTGGCACTGAAGCTTTCTTT. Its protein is CASSFTGPGGTEAFF.

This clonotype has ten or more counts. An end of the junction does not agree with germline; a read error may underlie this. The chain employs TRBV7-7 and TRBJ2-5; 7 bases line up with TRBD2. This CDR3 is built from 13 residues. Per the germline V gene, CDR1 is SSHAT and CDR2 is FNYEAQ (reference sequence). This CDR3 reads CASSRTRQETQYF. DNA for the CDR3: TGTGCTAGCAGCCGGACTAGACAAGAGACCCAGTACTTC.

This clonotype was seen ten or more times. CDR3 sequence: CASSGTVQETQYF. The CDR3 coding sequence is TGTGCCAGCAGTGGAACAGTACAAGAGACCCAGTACTTC. The chain links TRBV25-1 to TRBJ2-5; D gene uncertain. Germline V lookup: CDR1 MGHDK, CDR2 SYGVNS. With 4 bases removed from V and 2 bases from J, the gap between germline ends came to 8 bases. The CDR3 runs 13 residues.

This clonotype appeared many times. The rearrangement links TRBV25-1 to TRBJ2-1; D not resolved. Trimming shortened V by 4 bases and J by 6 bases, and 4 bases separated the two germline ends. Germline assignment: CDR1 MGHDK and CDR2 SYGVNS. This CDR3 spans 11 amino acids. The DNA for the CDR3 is TGTGCCAGCAGTGGGGCCAATGAGCAGTTCTTC. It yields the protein CASSGANEQFF.

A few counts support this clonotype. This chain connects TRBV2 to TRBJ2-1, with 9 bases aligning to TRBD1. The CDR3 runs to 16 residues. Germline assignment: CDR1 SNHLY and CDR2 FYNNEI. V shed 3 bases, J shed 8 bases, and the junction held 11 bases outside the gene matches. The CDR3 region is CASSDPGDRGKDEQFF. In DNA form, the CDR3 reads TGTGCCAGCAGTGACCCTGGAGACAGGGGGAAAGATGAGCAGTTCTTC.